The next 3 T cell receptor beta chains were all read from a single sample in a study of T cell repertoires in cytomegalovirus infection. One entry per CDR3 protein, called by TCRdb with MiXCR from the reads. The sample shows around 540,000 distinct CDR3 sequences, roughly a third of them seen only once. No antigen is known for these receptors. Sequencing used cultured PBMCs, obtained from culture after CMV antigen stimulation. These receptors came from a human donor in good health (CMV status not recorded). Some clones in this sample may be carry-over from other donors' samples.

V and J are TRBV4-3 and TRBJ2-2; a weak D match, TRBD1 (5 bases). The V gene lost 2 bases and the J gene lost 7 bases, with 17 bases spanning the gap. The CDR3 runs 16 residues. Germline CDR1 reads LGHNA; CDR2 reads YSLEER. CDR3 residues: CASSQWLGQGDGELFF. CDR3 sequence (DNA): TGCGCCAGCAGCCAATGGCTAGGCCAGGGCGACGGGGAGCTGTTTTTT.

The chain uses TRBV25-1 and TRBJ1-2; D ambiguous. Germline CDR1 and CDR2: MGHDK and SYGVNS. The CDR3 spans 12 residues. V gave up 3 bases and J gave up 4 bases, with 6 bases separating them. CDR3 sequence reads: CASSDGTYGYTF. In DNA, the CDR3 is TGTGCCAGCAGTGATGGAACCTATGGCTACACCTTC.

The gene calls are TRBV5-8 and TRBJ1-5; 7 bases align to TRBD1. Trimming cost V 1 base and J 5 bases; bases outside gene matches: 6. This CDR3 is built from 15 residues. Germline loops: CDR1 SGHTS, CDR2 YDEGEE. The CDR3 DNA sequence: TGTGCCAGCAGCTTGCTCCAGGGGGGGGATCAGCCCCAGCATTTT. This codes for CASSLLQGGDQPQHF.